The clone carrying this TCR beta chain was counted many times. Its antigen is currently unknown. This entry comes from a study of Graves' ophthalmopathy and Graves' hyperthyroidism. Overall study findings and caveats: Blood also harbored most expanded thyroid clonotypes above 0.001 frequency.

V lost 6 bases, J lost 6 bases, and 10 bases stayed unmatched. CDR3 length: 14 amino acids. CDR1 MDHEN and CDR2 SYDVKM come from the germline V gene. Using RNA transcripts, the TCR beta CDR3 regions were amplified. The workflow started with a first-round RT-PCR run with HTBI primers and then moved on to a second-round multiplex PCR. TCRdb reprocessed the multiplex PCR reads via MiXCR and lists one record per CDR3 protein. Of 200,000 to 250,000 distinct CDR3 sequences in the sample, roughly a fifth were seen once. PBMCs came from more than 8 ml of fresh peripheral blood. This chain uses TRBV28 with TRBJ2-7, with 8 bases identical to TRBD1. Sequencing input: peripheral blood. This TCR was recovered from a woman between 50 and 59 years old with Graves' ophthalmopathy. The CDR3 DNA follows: TGTGCCAGCAGACCAACTCAGGGGGCGGGCGAGCAGTACTTC. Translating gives CASRPTQGAGEQYF. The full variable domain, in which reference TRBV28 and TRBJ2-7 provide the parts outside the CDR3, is DVKVTQSSRYLVKRTGEKVFLECVQDMDHENMFWYRQDPGLGLRLIYFSYDVKMKEKGDIPEGYSVSREKKERFSLILESASTNQTSMYLCASRPTQGAGEQYFGPGTRLTVT.